The 13 T cell receptor beta chains in this list originate from one sample, sequenced in a study of T cell changes during pregnancy in multiple sclerosis. Libraries were prepared by immunoSEQ multiplex PCR; TCRdb keeps only in-frame clonotypes and omits some of them. The sample consists of about 69,000 clones, about 92% of them appearing once. This specimen was peripheral blood, taken in the third trimester of pregnancy. The receptors stem from a female donor in good health, enrolled as a control in a pregnancy study.

V gene TRBV11-2 combines with J gene TRBJ2-6; D unresolved. The V end lost 8 bases, the J end lost 0 bases, and 5 bases lay between the germline ends. Germline V CDR1 and CDR2: SGHAT, FQNNGV. This CDR3 has 13 amino acids. The CDR3 nucleotides are TGTGCCAGCGTCGGCTCTGGGGCCAACGTCCTGACTTTC. It specifies CASVGSGANVLTF.

In nucleotides, the CDR3 is TGTGCCAGCAGCTCTCTCGGACAATACAATCAGCCCCAGCATTTT. As protein: CASSSLGQYNQPQHF. This chain joins TRBV5-5 and TRBJ1-5; possible D gene TRBD1, 5 bases. The CDR3 contains 15 residues. V dropped 3 bases and J dropped 3 bases, with 13 bases sitting between them. Per germline, CDR1 SGHKS and CDR2 YYEKEE (reference sequence).

The rearrangement links TRBV5-6 to TRBJ1-1, with 10 positions matching TRBD1. The CDR3 totals 15 residues. The germline CDR1 and CDR2 sequences are SGHDT and YYEEEE. V lost 4 bases to trimming and J lost 1 base; unmatched junction nucleotides: 4. The CDR3 DNA reads TGTGCCAGCAGCCGGACAGGGGGAAGGAACACTGAAGCTTTCTTT. This gives the protein CASSRTGGRNTEAFF.

This chain links TRBV7-9 with TRBJ2-5, with a weak D call TRBD2 (6 bases). V lost 3 bases and J 1 base, leaving 6 bases between the germline ends. Germline loops: CDR1 SEHNR, CDR2 FQNEAQ (reference sequence). CDR3 length equals 13 residues. CDR3 nucleotide sequence: TGTGCCAGCAGCTTGGGAGGCCAAGAGACCCAGTACTTC. Amino acid sequence: CASSLGGQETQYF.

The chain has TRBV7-8 and TRBJ2-6, with 9 bases aligning to TRBD1. CDR3 size: 18 residues. V shed 6 bases and J 3 bases; nucleotides not matched to a gene: 12. The germline CDR1 and CDR2 sequences are SGHVS and FQNEAQ. CDR3 in amino acids: CASRSSRDRVIGANVLTF. The CDR3 coding sequence is TGTGCCAGCAGGAGTAGCCGGGACAGGGTAATTGGGGCCAACGTCCTGACTTTC.

The rearrangement links TRBV9 to TRBJ2-1; 12 bases are a match to TRBD2. Per germline, CDR1 SGDLS and CDR2 YYNGEE. This CDR3 region has 16 residues. With 3 bases clipped from V and 2 bases from J, the junction kept 3 bases outside the gene matches. The CDR3 protein is CASSGPSGGAYNEQFF. The CDR3 region has the DNA TGTGCCAGCAGCGGCCCTAGCGGGGGGGCCTACAATGAGCAGTTCTTC.

CDR3 DNA: TGTGCCAGCTCACCATCGCTACAGGGGGCCTCAGGAAACACCATATATTTT. This encodes CASSPSLQGASGNTIYF. The chain carries TRBV18 and TRBJ1-3; TRBD1 matches at 9 bases. Germline assignment: CDR1 KGHSH and CDR2 LQKENI. The V and J ends lost 2 bases and 4 bases, in that order; junction bases with no gene match: 9. This CDR3 contains 17 residues.

The chain joins TRBV5-1 to TRBJ2-2; D may be TRBD1 (5 bases). V was cut by 6 bases and J by 4 bases, with 13 bases left in between. Germline CDR1 is SGHRS and CDR2 is YFSETQ. This CDR3 spans 14 amino acids. The CDR3 DNA sequence: TGCGCCAGCACCAAAACCGACAGCACCGGGGAGCTGTTTTTT. Its translation is CASTKTDSTGELFF.

This chain joins TRBV5-1 and TRBJ2-3; 9 bases fit TRBD1. From germline, CDR1 is SGHRS and CDR2 YFSETQ. Trimming took 3 bases from V and 3 from J; bases not matched to a gene: 5. This CDR3 is built from 15 residues. CDR3 nucleotide sequence: TGCGCCAGCAGCTCAACAGGGGGCGGGACAGATACGCAGTATTTT. Its translation is CASSSTGGGTDTQYF.

This chain links TRBV7-8 with TRBJ1-5; TRBD1 aligns across 10 bases. Germline CDR1 SGHVS, CDR2 FQNEAQ. The CDR3 is made up of 15 amino acids. Trimming took 1 base from V and 6 from J; bases not matched to a gene: 3. The CDR3 loop reads CASSLGDRGLQPQHF. CDR3 in DNA: TGTGCCAGCAGCTTAGGGGACAGGGGACTTCAGCCCCAGCATTTT.

This clone appeared once. The V call is TRBV28, the J call TRBJ2-2, with 7 bases fitting TRBD1. Trimming cost V 5 bases and J 0 bases; bases outside gene matches: 3. This CDR3 comprises 15 residues. Germline V lookup: CDR1 MDHEN, CDR2 SYDVKM. The CDR3 DNA follows: TGTGCCAGCAGTACCGGGACAGCGAACACCGGGGAGCTGTTTTTT. The encoded protein is CASSTGTANTGELFF.

The chain uses TRBV28 and TRBJ2-3; no clear D. CDR1 MDHEN and CDR2 SYDVKM come from the germline V gene. The CDR3 spans 13 residues. The V and J ends lost 6 bases and 4 bases respectively, with 11 bases between them. As DNA, the CDR3 is TGTGCCAGCAGCCTACTCGAGGCAGATACGCAGTATTTT. Protein: CASSLLEADTQYF.

The chain couples TRBV7-9 to TRBJ2-7, with TRBD1 as a possible D gene (6 bases). The CDR3 totals 16 residues. V was shortened by 4 bases and J by 6 bases, with 22 bases between the two germline ends. Germline V gene data show CDR1 as SEHNR and CDR2 as FQNEAQ (reference sequence). The CDR3 is CASSYNLGVTGLEQYF. In DNA, the CDR3 is TGTGCCAGCAGCTACAATTTGGGGGTCACAGGGCTCGAGCAGTACTTC.